The 27 T cell receptor beta chains reported below all come from one sample, sequenced in a study of shared clonotypes between healthy human individuals. Assay used: immunoSEQ multiplex PCR; TCRdb lists only in-frame clones, some missing. The data contain 2 million to 2.5 million clones, around 90% of them singletons. The specimen was naive CD4+ T cells from PBMCs. Subset defined: CD45RA+ positively selected. Receptor source: a man younger than 30 in good health. Some clones in this sample may be carry-over from other donors' samples.

The V gene is TRBV9, the J gene TRBJ2-2, with D maybe TRBD2 (5 bases). Germline loops: CDR1 SGDLS, CDR2 YYNGEE. The CDR3 extends over 15 amino acids. Trimming stripped 0 bases from V and 7 bases from J, with 13 bases between. CDR3 nucleotides: TGTGCCAGCAGCGTAGCTCTCGGGGTGGGCGGGGAGCTGTTTTTT. Translating it yields CASSVALGVGGELFF.

The V call is TRBV7-3, the J call TRBJ2-3; no definite D call. V was cut by 1 base and J by 2 bases, with 10 bases left in between. The CDR3 runs to 15 residues. CDR1 and CDR2 from the germline V gene are SGHTA and FQGTGA. The CDR3 DNA sequence: TGTGCCAGCAGCTTAATATCTCTTTCCACAGATACGCAGTATTTT. It encodes CASSLISLSTDTQYF.

The chain carries TRBV6-1 and TRBJ2-5, with unresolved D. Germline loops: CDR1 MNHNS, CDR2 SASEGT. The CDR3 totals 13 residues. The V end was cut by 6 bases, the J end by 7 bases, with 15 bases between. CDR3 residues: CASRKAMERTQYF. In nucleotides, the CDR3 is TGTGCCAGCAGGAAAGCGATGGAGAGGACCCAGTACTTC.

This chain joins TRBV7-8 and TRBJ1-1, with unresolved D. V was cut by 2 bases and J by 2 bases, with 9 bases left in between. This CDR3 has 14 residues. Germline V gives CDR1 SGHVS, CDR2 FQNEAQ. The DNA of the CDR3 is TGTGCCAGCAGCTTAATTTGGCCTAACACTGAAGCTTTCTTT. Protein sequence: CASSLIWPNTEAFF.

This clone appeared a single time. CDR3 bases: TGTGCCAGCAGTGATCCGACCCGGTCTGAGTATACGCAGTATTTT. Amino acid sequence: CASSDPTRSEYTQYF. The chain has TRBV6-1 and TRBJ2-3; the D is unclear. V gave up 3 bases and J gave up 7 bases, with 17 bases separating them. The germline CDR1 and CDR2 sequences are MNHNS and SASEGT. This CDR3 has 15 amino acids.

This clone is a singleton in its sample. This chain uses TRBV18 with TRBJ1-4; D may be TRBD1 (6 bases). CDR1 and CDR2 from the germline V gene are KGHSH and LQKENI. With 1 base removed from V and 7 bases from J, the gap between germline ends came to 16 bases. The CDR3 consists of 16 residues. The CDR3 protein is CASSPRAGGVGEKLFF. The CDR3 DNA is TGTGCCAGCTCACCACGAGCCGGGGGCGTCGGTGAAAAACTGTTTTTT. The full variable domain, in which reference TRBV18 and TRBJ1-4 provide the parts outside the CDR3, is NAGVMQNPRHLVRRRGQEARLRCSPMKGHSHVYWYRQLPEEGLKFMVYLQKENIIDESGMPKERFSAEFPKEGPSILRIQQVVRGDSAAYFCASSPRAGGVGEKLFFGSGTQLSVL.

The V gene is TRBV5-6, the J gene TRBJ1-2; D gene unclear. Germline V gives CDR1 SGHDT, CDR2 YYEEEE. CDR3 length: 12 residues. With 5 bases removed from V and 4 bases from J, the gap between germline ends came to 9 bases. CDR3 nucleotide sequence: TGTGCCAGCAGGGGGAGGCCCTATGGCTACACCTTC. Protein sequence: CASRGRPYGYTF.

CDR3 coding DNA: TGCGCCAGCAGTGATAGGGGGGAGGGCAGGGATGAGCAGTTCTTC. Amino acid sequence: CASSDRGEGRDEQFF. The chain uses TRBV10-2 and TRBJ2-1; possibly TRBD2 for D (7 bases). V shed 3 bases and J shed 8 bases, with 17 bases lying between them. The germline V gene has CDR1 WSHSY and CDR2 SAAADI. The CDR3 runs to 15 residues.

The rearrangement joins TRBV9 to TRBJ2-7; the D gene is possibly TRBD2 (6 bases). CDR1 and CDR2 from the germline V gene are SGDLS and YYNGEE. CDR3 length: 14 amino acids. The V gene lost 3 bases and the J gene lost 7 bases, with 17 bases spanning the gap. CDR3 nucleotides: TGTGCCAGCAGCGGAGTAGGGAGGACGGGGGAGCAGTACTTC. Translating gives CASSGVGRTGEQYF. The variable domain in full, completed from reference TRBV9 and TRBJ2-7, reads DSGVTQTPKHLITATGQRVTLRCSPRSGDLSVYWYQQSLDQGLQFLIQYYNGEERAKGNILERFSAQQFPDLHSELNLSSLELGDSALYFCASSGVGRTGEQYFGPGTRLTVT.

The V call is TRBV9, the J call TRBJ2-2; 11 bases agree with TRBD2. The CDR3 extends over 15 amino acids. Germline values: CDR1 SGDLS, CDR2 YYNGEE. The trim removed 6 bases at V and 7 bases at J, leaving 8 bases unmatched. CDR3 in amino acids: CASTLTSGKDGELFF. In DNA, the CDR3 is TGTGCCAGCACCTTGACTAGCGGGAAAGACGGGGAGCTGTTTTTT. The complete variable domain, with remaining parts taken from reference TRBV9 and TRBJ2-2, reads DSGVTQTPKHLITATGQRVTLRCSPRSGDLSVYWYQQSLDQGLQFLIQYYNGEERAKGNILERFSAQQFPDLHSELNLSSLELGDSALYFCASTLTSGKDGELFFGEGSRLTVL.

This clone has a handful of counts. Other DNA sequences in this specimen translate into the identical CDR3. The gene calls are TRBV9 and TRBJ2-1; D assignment may be TRBD1 or TRBD2 (5 bases each). This CDR3 is built from 15 residues. CDR1 SGDLS and CDR2 YYNGEE come from the germline V gene. V lost 3 bases to trimming and J lost 3 bases, with 13 bases between them. The CDR3 coding sequence is TGTGCCAGCAGCGCCGGGGCTTCAAGCTACAATGAGCAGTTCTTC. This translates into CASSAGASSYNEQFF.

The V and J genes are TRBV4-2 and TRBJ2-1; 8 bases align to TRBD2. The CDR3 length is 16 residues. Losses at the gene ends were 1 base for V and 0 bases for J; bases not matched to a gene: 2. CDR1 is LGHNA, CDR2 YNFKEQ, per germline. The CDR3 loop is CASSQVLAGSYNEQFF. CDR3 sequence (DNA): TGTGCCAGCAGCCAAGTCCTAGCGGGCTCCTACAATGAGCAGTTCTTC.

This clone was seen a single time. The J gene is TRBJ1-2, the V gene TRBV2; D is possibly TRBD1 (5 bases). Germline CDR1 and CDR2: SNHLY and FYNNEI. The CDR3 consists of 12 residues. V lost 6 bases to trimming and J lost 5 bases, with 10 bases between them. In DNA, the CDR3 is TGTGCCAGCAGGGAGCGGGGGTATGGCTACACCTTC. Residues: CASRERGYGYTF.

The chain employs TRBV28 and TRBJ1-5; D is ambiguous. Germline CDR1 reads MDHEN; CDR2 reads SYDVKM. The V gene lost 3 bases and the J gene lost 2 bases, with 11 bases spanning the gap. This CDR3 has 15 residues. The chain's CDR3 is CASSFLDGGNQPQHF. The CDR3 DNA follows: TGTGCCAGCAGTTTCCTGGACGGGGGCAATCAGCCCCAGCATTTT.

To note about this clone: Other DNA sequences in the sample encode the same CDR3. The chain combines TRBV9 with TRBJ2-5; D is uncertain. Trimming removed 4 bases from V and 5 bases from J, with 9 bases in between. Germline values: CDR1 SGDLS, CDR2 YYNGEE. The CDR3 spans 12 residues. For the CDR3, the DNA is TGTGCCAGCAGCTCGAGCTCGGAGACCCAGTACTTC. Protein sequence: CASSSSSETQYF. Together with reference TRBV9 and TRBJ2-5, the CDR3 gives the full variable domain: DSGVTQTPKHLITATGQRVTLRCSPRSGDLSVYWYQQSLDQGLQFLIQYYNGEERAKGNILERFSAQQFPDLHSELNLSSLELGDSALYFCASSSSSETQYFGPGTRLLVL.

The DNA for the CDR3 is TGTGCCAGCGGGCCCCTCGTCCTAGCGGGAGGCAATGAGCAGTTCTTC. The encoded protein is CASGPLVLAGGNEQFF. The chain has TRBV5-8 and TRBJ2-1; 11 bases agree with TRBD2. Germline V gives CDR1 SGHTS, CDR2 YDEGEE. This CDR3 spans 16 amino acids. The junction had 12 bases not matched to a gene; V was cut back by 7 bases and J by 6 bases.

In DNA form, the CDR3 reads TGTGCCAGCATCTCCCCGGGACTAGCGGGAGGCGAGCAGTACTTC. Translated: CASISPGLAGGEQYF. The chain joins TRBV27 to TRBJ2-7; 15 nucleotides agree with TRBD2. The CDR3 has 15 residues. Looked up from germline, CDR1 is MNHEY and CDR2 is SMNVEV (reference sequence). V dropped 7 bases and J dropped 6; count of bases not matched to a gene: 7.

A remark on this clone: One junction end disagrees with the germline gene, perhaps due to a read error. The chain has TRBV6-1 and TRBJ2-7; no clear D gene. The germline gives CDR1 MNHNS, CDR2 SASEGT. The length of the CDR3 is 13 residues. CDR3 sequence (DNA): TGTGCCAGCAGTGATTGGGAATTTCCAAGGGTAACCTTC. It codes for CASSDWEFPRVTF.

V is TRBV14 and J is TRBJ2-7; D gene uncertain. Germline lookup yields CDR1 SGHDN and CDR2 FVKESK. With 1 base removed from V and 3 bases from J, the gap between germline ends came to 13 bases. The CDR3 covers 15 residues. CDR3 loop: CASSQASGSRYEQYF. CDR3 in DNA: TGTGCCAGCAGCCAAGCTTCGGGTTCCCGCTACGAGCAGTACTTC.

This clone was recorded a few times. V is TRBV27 and J is TRBJ1-2; a possible D gene is TRBD1 (6 bases). Germline V gene lookup returns CDR1 MNHEY and CDR2 SMNVEV (reference sequence). CDR3 length: 14 residues. The V end lost 6 bases, the J end lost 5 bases, and 16 bases lay between the germline ends. CDR3 coding DNA: TGTGCCAGCAGCCGAAGTCGGCAGGGGTATGGCTACACCTTC. Its translation is CASSRSRQGYGYTF.

The J gene is TRBJ1-5, the V gene TRBV19; 7 bases fit TRBD1. The CDR3 runs to 15 residues. J lost 3 bases, V lost 0 bases, and 2 bases had no gene match. Germline CDR1 is LNHDA and CDR2 is SQIVND (reference sequence). The CDR3 here is CASSIEQGINQPQHF. Written as DNA, the CDR3 is TGTGCCAGTAGTATAGAACAGGGGATCAATCAGCCCCAGCATTTT.

The chain carries TRBV11-2 and TRBJ2-7, with D perhaps assigned TRBD1 or TRBD2 (6 bases each). Trimming removed 4 bases at V and 5 bases at J, with 21 bases between. The CDR3 has 16 residues. Germline V gene sequence: CDR1 SGHAT, CDR2 FQNNGV. Written as DNA, the CDR3 is TGTGCCAGCAGCTCCCGGAGGGGGAATGCCGTGGACGAGCAGTACTTC. It specifies CASSSRRGNAVDEQYF.

The chain employs TRBV5-1 and TRBJ2-2, with a weak D call TRBD2 (6 bases). Trimming stripped 2 bases from V and 4 bases from J, with 15 bases between. Per germline, CDR1 SGHRS and CDR2 YFSETQ. This CDR3 is 16 amino acids long. The CDR3 sequence: CASSLLAGSSTGELFF. DNA for the CDR3: TGCGCCAGCAGCTTACTGGCGGGGAGTAGCACCGGGGAGCTGTTTTTT.

The rearrangement links TRBV7-2 to TRBJ2-1; D is unclear. The CDR3 covers 13 residues. Germline values: CDR1 SGHTA, CDR2 FQGNSA. The V end lost 5 bases, the J end lost 5 bases, and 10 bases lay between the germline ends. The CDR3 loop reads CASSPQRNNEQFF. CDR3 nucleotide sequence: TGTGCCAGCAGCCCCCAGCGAAACAATGAGCAGTTCTTC.

This clone was picked up one time. The chain uses TRBV7-2 and TRBJ2-3; D perhaps matches TRBD2 (5 bases). V gave up 4 bases and J gave up 2 bases, with 13 bases separating them. The CDR3 is made up of 15 amino acids. Germline V gene sequence: CDR1 SGHTA, CDR2 FQGNSA. CDR3 in DNA: TGTGCCAGCAGCTCCTTCTGGGAGACCACAGATACGCAGTATTTT. This translates into CASSSFWETTDTQYF.

The genes are TRBV28 and TRBJ2-3, with TRBD1 identical over 7 bases. Trimming at V came to 9 bases and at J to 9 bases, leaving 6 bases not matched to a gene. Germline V gene lookup returns CDR1 MDHEN and CDR2 SYDVKM. This CDR3 spans 11 amino acids. The CDR3 protein is CASQGVGTQYF. CDR3 DNA sequence: TGTGCCAGTCAGGGGGTGGGGACGCAGTATTTT.

The chain joins TRBV4-1 to TRBJ2-7; either TRBD1 or TRBD2 may fit D (5 bases each). The CDR3 has 15 residues. V was shortened by 1 base and J by 6 bases, with 16 bases between the two germline ends. Germline V lookup: CDR1 MGHRA, CDR2 YSYEKL. CDR3: CASSQGRLGVREQYF. As DNA, the CDR3 is TGCGCCAGCAGCCAAGGGCGTCTGGGGGTCCGCGAGCAGTACTTC.